This is a list of T cell receptor beta chains from one sample in a study of tumor-infiltrating lymphocytes in primary liver carcinoma. One entry per CDR3 protein, called by TCRdb with MiXCR from the multiplex PCR reads. Here the sample spans around 120,000 distinct CDR3 sequences, 65% being singletons. Material: liver tumor tissue from sampling region 1. The receptors come from a woman in her fifties or sixties with primary liver carcinoma and hepatitis B virus infection. Both conserved end residues are part of each CDR3. A D gene is named only where the DNA matches it firmly. Size tells how often a clone was seen (once, few, many) or the class of an expanded clone, and some rows leave it out.

CDR3aa,CDR3nt,v_gene,d_gene,j_gene,abundance
CVSSSRRTIGNRNIQYF,TGTGTCAGCAGCTCGAGAAGGACTATCGGTAACAGAAACATTCAGTACTTC,TRBV11-1,.,TRBJ2-4,.
CASSPFSGRGQAQYF,TGTGCCAGCAGTCCGTTCAGCGGGAGAGGGCAGGCCCAGTACTTC,TRBV28,TRBD2,TRBJ2-5,few
CASREDLSGSYEQYF,TGTGCCAGCAGGGAAGACCTTAGCGGTTCCTACGAGCAGTACTTC,TRBV2,.,TRBJ2-7,few
CASSRTDSPYEQYF,TGTGCCAGCAGCCGGACGGACAGTCCCTACGAGCAGTACTTC,TRBV4-2,.,TRBJ2-7,many
CASSPGLAGVGTQYF,TGCGCCAGCAGCCCCGGACTAGCGGGAGTAGGGACGCAGTATTTT,TRBV5-1,TRBD2,TRBJ2-3,.
CASSFPYQREVQETQYF,TGTGCCAGCAGCTTCCCTTACCAGCGGGAGGTCCAAGAGACCCAGTACTTC,TRBV11-1,TRBD2,TRBJ2-5,.
CASSYTGTGELFF,TGTGCCAGCAGTTATACGGGAACCGGGGAGCTGTTTTTT,TRBV2,.,TRBJ2-2,many
CASILTAGGSGELFF,TGTGCCAGCATCTTGACGGCCGGGGGATCCGGGGAGCTGTTTTTT,TRBV11-2,.,TRBJ2-2,.
CAGSWTSGQGTQYF,TGTGCCGGCAGCTGGACTAGCGGGCAAGGGACCCAGTACTTC,TRBV11-2,TRBD2,TRBJ2-5,once
CASSEGPGVNTEAFF,TGTGCCAGCAGTGAAGGCCCGGGAGTGAACACTGAAGCTTTCTTT,TRBV2,.,TRBJ1-1,few
CASSFSGTSGDSEQFF,TGTGCCAGCAGTTTTTCAGGGACCAGCGGAGACAGTGAGCAGTTCTTC,TRBV12-3/TRBV12-4,.,TRBJ2-1,.
CARRPQGNYGYTF,TGTGCCAGACGCCCACAGGGGAACTATGGCTACACCTTC,TRBV5-6,TRBD1,TRBJ1-2,.
CIVLSGTEAYEQYF,TGCATCGTACTGTCCGGGACAGAGGCGTACGAGCAGTACTTC,TRBV29-1,TRBD1,TRBJ2-7,.
CASSLGVAGSYELYF,TGTGCCAGCAGCTTAGGGGTAGCGGGAAGTTACGAACTGTACTTC,TRBV11-3,TRBD2,TRBJ2-7,.
CASSRPQETQYF,TGTGCCAGCAGTCGTCCACAAGAGACCCAGTACTTC,TRBV28,.,TRBJ2-5,few